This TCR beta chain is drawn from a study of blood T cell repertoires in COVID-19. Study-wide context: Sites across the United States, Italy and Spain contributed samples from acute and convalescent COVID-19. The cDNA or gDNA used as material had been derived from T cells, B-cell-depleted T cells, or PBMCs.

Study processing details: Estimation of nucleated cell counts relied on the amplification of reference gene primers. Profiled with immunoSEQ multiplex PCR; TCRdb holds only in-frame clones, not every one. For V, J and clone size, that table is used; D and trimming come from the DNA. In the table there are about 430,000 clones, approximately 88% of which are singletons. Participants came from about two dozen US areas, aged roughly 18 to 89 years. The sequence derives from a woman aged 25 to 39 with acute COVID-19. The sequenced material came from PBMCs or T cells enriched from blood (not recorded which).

The CDR3 nucleotides are TGTGCCAGCAGTCCTCTTTCGGGGTATGGCTACACCTTC. Amino acid sequence: CASSPLSGYGYTF. The chain couples TRBV5-6 to TRBJ1-2; no reliable D call. Germline values: CDR1 SGHDT, CDR2 YYEEEE. Trimming left V 5 bases short and J 5 bases short, with 13 bases between. The CDR3 is 13 residues long.